The entry that follows covers one TCR beta chain sequence. The data are from a study of OX40 agonist ivuxolimab in advanced cancers. The wider study: Patients in dose escalation had liver, melanoma, kidney or head and neck cancers. People who had prior anti-PD-1, anti-PD-L1 or anti-CTLA-4 therapy could take part, and roughly 44% had some. One hepatocellular carcinoma and a couple of cutaneous melanoma patients partially responded.

The CDR3 sequence is 16 residues long. Germline V gives CDR1 SGHAT, CDR2 FQNNGV. V dropped 0 bases and J dropped 7 bases, with 18 bases sitting between them. The protocol was immunoSEQ multiplex PCR, while the TCRdb copy is restricted to in-frame clones and leaves out a portion. The profile covers 75,000 to 95,000 clones, with 92% appearing a single time and approximately 0.5% taken by the ten largest. The rearrangement uses TRBV11-2 and TRBJ2-5; D is possibly TRBD2 (6 bases). The clonotype comes from an adult with an advanced solid tumor such as melanoma, head and neck, liver or kidney cancer. The sample consisted of CD4+ or CD8+ T cells sorted from blood, taken in a trial of the OX40 agonist ivuxolimab. The CDR3: CASSLERGNRVVTQYF. CDR3 coding DNA: TGTGCCAGCAGCTTAGAGCGCGGGAACCGGGTGGTGACCCAGTACTTC. Supplemented by reference TRBV11-2 and TRBJ2-5, the full variable domain reads EAGVAQSPRYKIIEKRQSVAFWCNPISGHATLYWYQQILGQGPKLLIQFQNNGVVDDSQLPKDRFSAERLKGVDSTLKIQPAKLEDSAVYLCASSLERGNRVVTQYFGPGTRLLVL.